This is a list of T cell receptor beta chains from one sample in a study of T cell responses to AZD1222 COVID-19 vaccine. Sequenced by immunoSEQ multiplex PCR; TCRdb stores in-frame clones only, minus some. Among approximately 100,000 clones, over 70% were seen once, and the ten largest hold more than 8%. The source material was peripheral blood, sampled on day 0 of AZD1222 vaccination. The receptors were gathered from an adult in good health. Both conserved end residues are part of each CDR3. Each record gives: clone size, J gene, V gene, D gene, CDR3 DNA, CDR3 protein. D genes are given only for firm matches. Size is stated for part of the rows, as once, few or many counts, or as a class when the clone is expanded.

clone size: .; J gene: TRBJ1-1; V gene: TRBV6-2/TRBV6-3; D gene: .; CDR3 DNA: TGTGCCAGCAGTTACGGCAGCATGAACACTGAAGCTTTCTTT; CDR3 protein: CASSYGSMNTEAFF
clone size: .; J gene: TRBJ1-2; V gene: TRBV6-5; D gene: .; CDR3 DNA: TGTGCCAGCAGTTACAGAGGGCTCGGATATGGCTACACCTTC; CDR3 protein: CASSYRGLGYGYTF
clone size: .; J gene: TRBJ1-2; V gene: TRBV7-2; D gene: .; CDR3 DNA: TGTGCCAGCAGCTTTGGGCAGGGATCAGGCTACACCTTC; CDR3 protein: CASSFGQGSGYTF
clone size: .; J gene: TRBJ1-3; V gene: TRBV6-1; D gene: TRBD1; CDR3 DNA: TGTGCCAGCAGTGAATTTTACGTCCACAGGGGGCCTGGAAACACCATATATTTT; CDR3 protein: CASSEFYVHRGPGNTIYF
clone size: .; J gene: TRBJ1-2; V gene: TRBV6-4; D gene: .; CDR3 DNA: TGTGCCAGCAGTGACTACCCACAGGAGACCTCGGATGGCTACACCTTC; CDR3 protein: CASSDYPQETSDGYTF
clone size: once; J gene: TRBJ1-2; V gene: TRBV19; D gene: .; CDR3 DNA: TGTGCCAGTAGTATCAGCGGGGGGACGGACGGCTACACCTTC; CDR3 protein: CASSISGGTDGYTF
clone size: .; J gene: TRBJ1-4; V gene: TRBV15; D gene: .; CDR3 DNA: TGTGCCACCAGCAGAGATGTCGGAGGAGGGGAAAAACTGTTTTTT; CDR3 protein: CATSRDVGGGEKLFF
clone size: .; J gene: TRBJ1-2; V gene: TRBV6-2/TRBV6-3; D gene: .; CDR3 DNA: TGTGCCAGCAGTACCCGGCAACAGGCTTTCTATGGCTACACCTTC; CDR3 protein: CASSTRQQAFYGYTF
clone size: once; J gene: TRBJ2-5; V gene: TRBV7-2; D gene: .; CDR3 DNA: TGTGCCAGCAGCTTAGCCGGGGAAGGGGAGACCCAGTACTTC; CDR3 protein: CASSLAGEGETQYF
clone size: .; J gene: TRBJ1-1; V gene: TRBV2; D gene: .; CDR3 DNA: TGTGCCAGCAGTGAAAAATTCACTGAAGCTTTCTTT; CDR3 protein: CASSEKFTEAFF
clone size: .; J gene: TRBJ2-7; V gene: TRBV15; D gene: .; CDR3 DNA: TGTGCCACCAGCAGAGTAACAGGGATAAACCCCTACGAGCAGTACTTC; CDR3 protein: CATSRVTGINPYEQYF
clone size: .; J gene: TRBJ2-1; V gene: TRBV2; D gene: .; CDR3 DNA: TGTGCCAGCAGTGGGACTAACTCTCGGCGGCAGTTCTTC; CDR3 protein: CASSGTNSRRQFF
clone size: .; J gene: TRBJ2-3; V gene: TRBV19; D gene: TRBD2; CDR3 DNA: TGTGCCAGTAGTAACCTAGCGGGAAGGGGAGATACGCAGTATTTT; CDR3 protein: CASSNLAGRGDTQYF
clone size: .; J gene: TRBJ2-3; V gene: TRBV4-3; D gene: TRBD2; CDR3 DNA: TGCGCCAGCAGCCAAGCCTTCGGGACTAGCGGGGGGGTACCCCAGATCTATACGCAGTATTTT; CDR3 protein: CASSQAFGTSGGVPQIYTQYF
clone size: .; J gene: TRBJ2-3; V gene: TRBV7-6; D gene: .; CDR3 DNA: TGTGCCAGCAGCTGGGTAGGCACAGATACGCAGTATTTT; CDR3 protein: CASSWVGTDTQYF
clone size: .; J gene: TRBJ2-7; V gene: TRBV7-2; D gene: .; CDR3 DNA: TGTGCCAGCAGCCCCCGGGGGGGGACAGGGCTCGACGAGCAGTACTTC; CDR3 protein: CASSPRGGTGLDEQYF